This TCR beta chain was found in a study of preoperative IRX-2 immunotherapy in early breast cancer. Noted treatment: preoperative locoregional IRX-2 cytokine immunotherapy. Samples came from a phase Ib trial of preoperative locoregional IRX-2 cytokine immunotherapy. Profiling relied on immunoSEQ multiplex PCR, and the TCRdb table lists in-frame clones only, not all of them. This sample has roughly 43,000 clones, with about 95% found just once. The specimen was tumor tissue, collected after IRX-2 immunotherapy. The sequence was collected from a human donor with breast cancer.

The CDR3 reads CASGAGSNQPQHF. CDR3 DNA: TGTGCCAGCGGGGCGGGAAGCAATCAGCCCCAGCATTTT. The rearrangement uses TRBV6-1 and TRBJ1-5, with a tentative D call TRBD1 (5 bases). CDR3 length: 13 residues. Trimming took off 8 bases at V and 1 base at J, with 9 bases between the two ends. Looked up from germline, CDR1 is MNHNS and CDR2 is SASEGT.